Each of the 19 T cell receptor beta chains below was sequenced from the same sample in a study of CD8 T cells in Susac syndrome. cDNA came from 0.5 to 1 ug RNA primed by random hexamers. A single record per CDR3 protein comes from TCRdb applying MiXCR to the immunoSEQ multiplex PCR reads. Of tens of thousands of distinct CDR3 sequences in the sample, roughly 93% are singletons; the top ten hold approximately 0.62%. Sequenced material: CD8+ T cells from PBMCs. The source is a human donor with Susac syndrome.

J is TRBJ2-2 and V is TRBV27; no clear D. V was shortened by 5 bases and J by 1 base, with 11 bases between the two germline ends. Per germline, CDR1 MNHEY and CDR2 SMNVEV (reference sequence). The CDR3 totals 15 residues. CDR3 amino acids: CASSPFVMNTGELFF. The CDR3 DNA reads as TGTGCCAGCAGTCCTTTCGTTATGAACACCGGGGAGCTGTTTTTT.

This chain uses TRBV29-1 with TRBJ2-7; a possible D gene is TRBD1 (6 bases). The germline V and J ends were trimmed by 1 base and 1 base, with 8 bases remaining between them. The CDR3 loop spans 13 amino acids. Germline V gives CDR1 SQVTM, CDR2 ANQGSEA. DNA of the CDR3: TGCAGCGTTGAAGGACAGGTGTCCTACGAGCAGTACTTC. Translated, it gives CSVEGQVSYEQYF.

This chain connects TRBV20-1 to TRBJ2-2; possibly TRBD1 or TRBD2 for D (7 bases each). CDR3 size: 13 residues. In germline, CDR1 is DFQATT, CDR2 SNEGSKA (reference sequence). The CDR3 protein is CRGGDSITGELFF. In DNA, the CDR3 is TGCAGGGGGGGGGACAGTATCACCGGGGAGCTGTTTTTT.

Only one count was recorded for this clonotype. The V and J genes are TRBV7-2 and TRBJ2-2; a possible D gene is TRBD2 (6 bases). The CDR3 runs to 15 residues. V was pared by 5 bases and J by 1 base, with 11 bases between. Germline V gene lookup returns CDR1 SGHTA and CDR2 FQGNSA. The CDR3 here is CASSTGLLNTGELFF. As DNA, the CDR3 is TGTGCCAGCAGCACGGGACTTCTGAACACCGGGGAGCTGTTTTTT.

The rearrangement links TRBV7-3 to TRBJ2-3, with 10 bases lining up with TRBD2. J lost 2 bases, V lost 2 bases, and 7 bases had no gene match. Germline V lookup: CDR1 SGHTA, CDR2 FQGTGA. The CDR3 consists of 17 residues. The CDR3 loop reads CASSLSLAGASTDTQYF. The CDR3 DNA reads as TGTGCCAGCAGCTTATCCCTAGCGGGGGCCTCCACAGATACGCAGTATTTT.

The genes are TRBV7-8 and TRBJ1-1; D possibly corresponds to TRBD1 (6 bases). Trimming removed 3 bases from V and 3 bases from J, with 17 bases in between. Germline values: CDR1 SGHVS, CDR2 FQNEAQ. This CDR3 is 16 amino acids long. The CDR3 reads CASSFRGIVADTEAFF. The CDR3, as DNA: TGTGCCAGCAGCTTCAGGGGAATTGTGGCCGACACTGAAGCTTTCTTT.

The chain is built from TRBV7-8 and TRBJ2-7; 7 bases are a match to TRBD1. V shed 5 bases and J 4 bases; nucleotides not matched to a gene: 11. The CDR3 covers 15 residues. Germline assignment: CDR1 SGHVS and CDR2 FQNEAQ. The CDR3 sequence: CASSRDRVSRYEQYF. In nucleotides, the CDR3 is TGTGCCAGCAGCCGCGACAGGGTCTCGCGGTACGAGCAGTACTTC.

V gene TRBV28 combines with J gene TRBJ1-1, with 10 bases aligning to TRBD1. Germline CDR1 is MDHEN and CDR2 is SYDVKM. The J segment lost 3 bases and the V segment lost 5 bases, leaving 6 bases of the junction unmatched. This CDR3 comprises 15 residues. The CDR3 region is CASSPWTGGDTEAFF. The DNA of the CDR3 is TGTGCCAGCAGTCCCTGGACAGGGGGGGACACTGAAGCTTTCTTT.

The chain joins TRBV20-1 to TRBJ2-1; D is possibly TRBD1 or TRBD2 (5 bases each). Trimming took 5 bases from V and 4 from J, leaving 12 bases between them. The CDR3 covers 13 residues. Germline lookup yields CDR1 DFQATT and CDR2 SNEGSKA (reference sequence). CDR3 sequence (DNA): TGCAGTGCTTGGGGACCTCCGTACAATGAGCAGTTCTTC. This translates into CSAWGPPYNEQFF.

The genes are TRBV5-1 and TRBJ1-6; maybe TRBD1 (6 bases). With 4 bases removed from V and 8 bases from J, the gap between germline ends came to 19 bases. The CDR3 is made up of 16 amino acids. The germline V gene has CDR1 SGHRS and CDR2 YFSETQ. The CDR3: CASSPTGQRGDSPLHF. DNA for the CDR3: TGCGCCAGCAGCCCGACCGGACAGAGGGGTGATTCACCCCTCCACTTT. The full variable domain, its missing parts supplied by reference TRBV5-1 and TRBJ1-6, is KAGVTQTPRYLIKTRGQQVTLSCSPISGHRSVSWYQQTPGQGLQFLFEYFSETQRNKGNFPGRFSGRQFSNSRSEMNVSTLELGDSALYLCASSPTGQRGDSPLHFGNGTRLTVT.

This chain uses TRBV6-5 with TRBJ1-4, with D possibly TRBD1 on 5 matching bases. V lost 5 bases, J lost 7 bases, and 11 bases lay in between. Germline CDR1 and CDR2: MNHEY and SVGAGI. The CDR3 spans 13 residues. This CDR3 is CASSPRQLEKLFF. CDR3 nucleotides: TGTGCCAGCAGTCCTCGACAGCTTGAAAAACTGTTTTTT.

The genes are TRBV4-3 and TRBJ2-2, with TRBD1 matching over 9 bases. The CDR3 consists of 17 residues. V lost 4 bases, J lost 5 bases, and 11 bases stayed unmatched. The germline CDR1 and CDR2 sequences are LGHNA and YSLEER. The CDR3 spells CASSRDRGEMGTGELFF. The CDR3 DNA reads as TGCGCCAGCAGCCGCGACAGGGGGGAAATGGGGACCGGGGAGCTGTTTTTT.

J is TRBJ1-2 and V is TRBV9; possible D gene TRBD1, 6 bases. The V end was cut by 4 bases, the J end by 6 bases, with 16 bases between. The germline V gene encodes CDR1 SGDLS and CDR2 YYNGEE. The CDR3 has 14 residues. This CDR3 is CASSPRWGAHGYTF. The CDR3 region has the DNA TGTGCCAGCAGCCCAAGGTGGGGGGCACATGGCTACACCTTC. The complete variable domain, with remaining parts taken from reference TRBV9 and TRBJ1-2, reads DSGVTQTPKHLITATGQRVTLRCSPRSGDLSVYWYQQSLDQGLQFLIQYYNGEERAKGNILERFSAQQFPDLHSELNLSSLELGDSALYFCASSPRWGAHGYTFGSGTRLTVV.

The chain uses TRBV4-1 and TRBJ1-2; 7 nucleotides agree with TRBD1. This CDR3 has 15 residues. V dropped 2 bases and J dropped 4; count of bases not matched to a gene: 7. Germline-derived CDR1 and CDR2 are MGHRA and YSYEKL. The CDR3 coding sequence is TGCGCCAGCAGCCAAAGCACAGGGGCGATCTATGGCTACACCTTC. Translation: CASSQSTGAIYGYTF.

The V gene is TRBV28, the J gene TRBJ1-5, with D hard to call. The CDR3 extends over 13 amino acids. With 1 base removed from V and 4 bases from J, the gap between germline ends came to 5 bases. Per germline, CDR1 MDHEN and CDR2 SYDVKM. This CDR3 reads CASSLLGNQPQHF. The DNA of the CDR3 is TGTGCCAGCAGTTTATTGGGAAATCAGCCCCAGCATTTT.

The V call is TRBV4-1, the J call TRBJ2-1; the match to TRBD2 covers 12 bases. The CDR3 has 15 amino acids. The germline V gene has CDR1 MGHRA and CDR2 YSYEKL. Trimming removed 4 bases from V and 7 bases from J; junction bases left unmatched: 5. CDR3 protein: CASSLLAGGPNEQFF. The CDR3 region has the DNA TGCGCCAGCAGCCTACTAGCGGGGGGACCAAATGAGCAGTTCTTC.

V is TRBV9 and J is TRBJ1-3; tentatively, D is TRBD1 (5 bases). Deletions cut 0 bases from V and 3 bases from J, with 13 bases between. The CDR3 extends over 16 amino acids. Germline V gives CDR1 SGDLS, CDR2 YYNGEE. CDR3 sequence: CASSVGGSVGGNTIYF. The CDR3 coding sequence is TGTGCCAGCAGCGTAGGGGGCTCGGTCGGTGGAAACACCATATATTTT.

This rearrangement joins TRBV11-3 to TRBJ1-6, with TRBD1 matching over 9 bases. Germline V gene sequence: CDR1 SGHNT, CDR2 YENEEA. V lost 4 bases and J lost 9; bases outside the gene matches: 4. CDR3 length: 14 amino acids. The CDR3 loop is CASSSGTGISPLHF. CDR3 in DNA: TGTGCCAGCAGCTCCGGGACAGGGATTTCACCCCTCCACTTT.

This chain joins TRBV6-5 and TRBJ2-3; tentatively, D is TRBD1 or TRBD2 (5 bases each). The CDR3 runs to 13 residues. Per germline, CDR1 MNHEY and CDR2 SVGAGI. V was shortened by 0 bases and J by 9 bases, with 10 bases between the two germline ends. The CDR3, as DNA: TGTGCCAGCAGTTACTCGAGTGGGGGAACGCAGTATTTT. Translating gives CASSYSSGGTQYF.